Listed below are T cell receptor beta chains from one sample, sequenced in a study of T cells in Graves' hyperthyroidism and ophthalmopathy. TCRdb recomputed calls from the multiplex PCR reads with MiXCR, one row per CDR3 protein. The table includes about 480,000 distinct CDR3 sequences, about 15% detected once. Sequencing was performed on blood. Receptors were obtained from a woman aged 18-29 years with Graves' hyperthyroidism. The CDR3 runs from the conserved cysteine through the conserved F or W. The order of the fields is J gene, V gene, CDR3 protein.

>TRBJ2-7|TRBV12-3/TRBV12-4
CASSLVNLADTYEQYF
>TRBJ1-5|TRBV12-3/TRBV12-4
CASSRGQGQPQHF
>TRBJ1-5|TRBV19
CASTGQTPNQPQHF
>TRBJ2-7|TRBV20-1
CSGEAGGPEQYF
>TRBJ2-1|TRBV20-1
CSARAPGTSAEQFF
>TRBJ1-5|TRBV11-2
CASSSQGGLNQPQHF
>TRBJ1-2|TRBV12-3/TRBV12-4
CASSSWTEGYGYTF
>TRBJ1-1|TRBV7-2
CASSLALENTEAFF
>TRBJ2-3|TRBV5-1
CASSLTSGKDTQYF
>TRBJ1-2|TRBV11-1
CASSVDNDYGYTF
>TRBJ2-1|TRBV12-3/TRBV12-4
CASTHSASGIGNEQFF
>TRBJ1-2|TRBV2
CASSEALGGGYGYTF
>TRBJ1-6|TRBV27
CASSFQDRVVSPLHF
>TRBJ1-2|TRBV3-1
CASSQDQGVYGYTF
>TRBJ2-3|TRBV10-3
CAISDPLRATDTQYF
>TRBJ2-4|TRBV12-3/TRBV12-4
CASRMGPGLAKNIQYF
>TRBJ1-1|TRBV25-1
CASSEMASSTEAFF
>TRBJ2-7|TRBV7-6
CASSLAPAYEQYF
>TRBJ1-1|TRBV27
CASSPGDDTEAFF
>TRBJ2-6|TRBV18
CASSGESGANVLTF
>TRBJ2-5|TRBV10-3
CAISPLGETQYF
>TRBJ2-3|TRBV20-1
CSASLITTDTQYF
>TRBJ2-5|TRBV29-1
CSARIETQYF
>TRBJ1-4|TRBV11-3
CASSTGTDNEKLFF
>TRBJ1-3|TRBV7-8
CASSSPGQSPGNTIYF
>TRBJ1-2|TRBV11-3
CASSLASHDGGGYTF